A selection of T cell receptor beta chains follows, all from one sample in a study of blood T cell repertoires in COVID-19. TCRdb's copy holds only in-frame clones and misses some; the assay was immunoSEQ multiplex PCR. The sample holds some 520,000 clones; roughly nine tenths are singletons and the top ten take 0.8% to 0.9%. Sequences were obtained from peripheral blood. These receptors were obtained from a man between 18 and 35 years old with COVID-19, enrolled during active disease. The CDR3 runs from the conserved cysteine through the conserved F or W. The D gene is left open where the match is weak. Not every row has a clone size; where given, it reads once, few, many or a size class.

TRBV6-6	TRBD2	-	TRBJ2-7	TGTGCCAGCTCACGGGGGGGTTACTACGAGCAGTACTTC	CASSRGGYYEQYF
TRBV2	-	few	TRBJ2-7	TGTGCCAGCGGTAGGGTACAGGGAAGTTACGAGCAGTACTTC	CASGRVQGSYEQYF
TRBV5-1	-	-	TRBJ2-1	TGCGCCAGCAGCTTGGATAGCCCGTGGGTCAATGAGCAGTTCTTC	CASSLDSPWVNEQFF
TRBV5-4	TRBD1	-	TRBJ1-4	TGTGCCAGCAGCTTGGTGGGGGGACAGGAGGATGAAAAACTGTTTTTT	CASSLVGGQEDEKLFF
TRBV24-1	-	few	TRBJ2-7	TGTGCCACCAGTGATTCGGACAGTATGATGTACTTC	CATSDSDSMMYF
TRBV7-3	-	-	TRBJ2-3	TGTGCCAGCAGCTTATCGTCTAGCGCGGATACGCAGTATTTT	CASSLSSSADTQYF
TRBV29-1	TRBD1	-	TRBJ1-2	TGCAGCGTTCTTCTACAGGGGGCGCGAGGCTACACCTTC	CSVLLQGARGYTF
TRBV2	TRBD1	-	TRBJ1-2	TGTGCCAGCAGTGGGGACAGGGATGGCTACACCTTC	CASSGDRDGYTF
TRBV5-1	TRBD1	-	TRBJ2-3	TGCGCCAGCAGCCCTACCCCGGGACAGGGGGCAGATACGCAGTATTTT	CASSPTPGQGADTQYF
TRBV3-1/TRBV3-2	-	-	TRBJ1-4	TGTGCCAGCAGCCCAGGCAGACGGGAAAAACTGTTTTTT	CASSPGRREKLFF
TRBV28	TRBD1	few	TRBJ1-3	TGTGCCAGCAGTTTATACGGGACAGCCTCTGGAAACACCATATATTTT	CASSLYGTASGNTIYF